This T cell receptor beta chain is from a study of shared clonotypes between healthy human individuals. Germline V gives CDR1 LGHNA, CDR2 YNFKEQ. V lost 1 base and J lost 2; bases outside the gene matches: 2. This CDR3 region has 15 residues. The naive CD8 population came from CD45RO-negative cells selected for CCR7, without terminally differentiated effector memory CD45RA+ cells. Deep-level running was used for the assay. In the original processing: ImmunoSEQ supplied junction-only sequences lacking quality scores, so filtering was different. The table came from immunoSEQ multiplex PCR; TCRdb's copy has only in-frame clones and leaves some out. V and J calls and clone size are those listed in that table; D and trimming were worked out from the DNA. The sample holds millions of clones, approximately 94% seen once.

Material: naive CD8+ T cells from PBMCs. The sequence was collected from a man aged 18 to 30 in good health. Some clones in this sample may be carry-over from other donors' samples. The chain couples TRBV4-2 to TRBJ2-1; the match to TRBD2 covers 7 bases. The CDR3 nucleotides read TGTGCCAGCAGCCAAGGGGAGGGAACCTACAATGAGCAGTTCTTC. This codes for CASSQGEGTYNEQFF.